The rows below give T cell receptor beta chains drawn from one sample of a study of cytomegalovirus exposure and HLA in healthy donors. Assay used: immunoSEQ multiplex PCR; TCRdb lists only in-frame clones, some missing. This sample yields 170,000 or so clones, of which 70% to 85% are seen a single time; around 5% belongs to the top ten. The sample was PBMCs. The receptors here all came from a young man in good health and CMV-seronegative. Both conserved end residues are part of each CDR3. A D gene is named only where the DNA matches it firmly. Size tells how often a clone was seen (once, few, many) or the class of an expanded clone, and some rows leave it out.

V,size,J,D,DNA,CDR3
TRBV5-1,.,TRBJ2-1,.,TGCGCCAGCAGCCTTCAAGCGGGTTCCTACAATGAGCAGTTCTTC,CASSLQAGSYNEQFF
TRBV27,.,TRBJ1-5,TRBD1,TGTGCCAGCAGCTACAGGGGACTCAATCAGCCCCAGCATTTT,CASSYRGLNQPQHF
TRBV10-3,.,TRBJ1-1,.,TGTGCCATCAGTGGGACAAGTGAAGCTTTCTTT,CAISGTSEAFF
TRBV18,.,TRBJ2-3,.,TGTGCCAGCTCACGCGGCACAGATACGCAGTATTTT,CASSRGTDTQYF
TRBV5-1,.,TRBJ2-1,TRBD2,TGCGCCAGCAGCTTGGCGTCGGGACTAGCCCTCAATGAGCAGTTCTTC,CASSLASGLALNEQFF
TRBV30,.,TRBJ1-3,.,TGTGCTCTCCATTGGTCAGGGAAGAACACCATATATTTT,CALHWSGKNTIYF
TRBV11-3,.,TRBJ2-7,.,TGTGCCAGCAGCTTAGGAACTAGAGACGAGCAGTACTTC,CASSLGTRDEQYF
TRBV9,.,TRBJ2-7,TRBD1,TGTGCCAGCAGCGCCCACAGGGGAAGCGAGCAGTACTTC,CASSAHRGSEQYF
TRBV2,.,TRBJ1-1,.,TGTGCCAGCAGTGGAAGGACAGACCGAGGGGCTTTCTTT,CASSGRTDRGAFF
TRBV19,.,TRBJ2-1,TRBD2,TGTGCCAGTAATGGCGGGAGGGCCGTCAATGAGCAGTTCTTC,CASNGGRAVNEQFF
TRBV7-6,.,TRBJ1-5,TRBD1,TGTGCCAGCAGCCGAGACAGGGGCCGTAATCAGCCCCAGCATTTT,CASSRDRGRNQPQHF
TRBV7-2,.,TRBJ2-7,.,TGTGCCAGCAGCTTAGCCAGTTCCTACGAGCAGTACTTC,CASSLASSYEQYF
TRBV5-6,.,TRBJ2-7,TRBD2,TGTGCCAGCAGCACGAGACGGGGGGGAATCTACGAGCAGTACTTC,CASSTRRGGIYEQYF
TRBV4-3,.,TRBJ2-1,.,TGCGCCAGCAGCCAAGATTCGGGGAATGAGCAGTTCTTC,CASSQDSGNEQFF
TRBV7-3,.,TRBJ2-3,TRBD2,TGTGCCAGCAGCTTACAACTAGCGGAGGGAGATACGCAGTATTTT,CASSLQLAEGDTQYF
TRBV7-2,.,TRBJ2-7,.,TGTGCCAGCAGCAGAGACAGCGGAAGCGGGCAGTACGAGCAGTACTTC,CASSRDSGSGQYEQYF
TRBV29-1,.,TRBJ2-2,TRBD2,TGCAGCGTTGGGGTCATCGGGGGGGATAGGACCGGGGAGCTGTTTTTT,CSVGVIGGDRTGELFF
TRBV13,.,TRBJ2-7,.,TGTGCCAGCAGCGCCACCGGGAGCCCCTACGAGCAGTACTTC,CASSATGSPYEQYF
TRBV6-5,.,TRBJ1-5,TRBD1,TGTGCCAGCAGTCCCGGGACAGGAGGGCAGCCCCAGCATTTT,CASSPGTGGQPQHF
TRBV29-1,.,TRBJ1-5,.,TGCAGCGTTGAATTGACGGCGGATCAGCCCCAGCATTTT,CSVELTADQPQHF
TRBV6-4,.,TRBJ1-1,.,TGTGCCAGCCCTAGAGGGAGAACTTTCTTT,CASPRGRTFF
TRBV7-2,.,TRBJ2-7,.,TGTGCCAGCAGGTTGACTTCCTACGAGCAGTACTTC,CASRLTSYEQYF
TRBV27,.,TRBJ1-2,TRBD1,TGTGCCAGCAGTCCGACAGGGGTGGACTATGGCTACACCTTC,CASSPTGVDYGYTF
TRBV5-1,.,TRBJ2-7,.,TGCGCCAGCAGTCGTGGAGGGGTCTCAGGCGAGCAGTACTTC,CASSRGGVSGEQYF
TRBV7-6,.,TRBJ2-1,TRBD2,TGTGCCAGCAGCTTAAGACCAATTGGGACTAGCGGGGAGGGCAATGAGCAGTTCTTC,CASSLRPIGTSGEGNEQFF
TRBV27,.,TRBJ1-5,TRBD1,TGTGCCAGCAGCCTCGGGACAGGGGGCGTTCAGCCCCAGCATTTT,CASSLGTGGVQPQHF
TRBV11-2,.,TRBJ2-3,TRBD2,TGTGCCAGCAGCCACGAGGAGCGGGAGATCACAGATACGCAGTATTTT,CASSHEEREITDTQYF
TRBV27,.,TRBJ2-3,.,TGTGCCAGCGGAGTCGAATATACGCAGTATTTT,CASGVEYTQYF
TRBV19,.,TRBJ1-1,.,TGTGCCAGTAGTATCAGGGTGAACACTGAAGCTTTCTTT,CASSIRVNTEAFF
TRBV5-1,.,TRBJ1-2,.,TGCGCCAGCAGACCGGACAACTCCAACTATGGCTACACCTTC,CASRPDNSNYGYTF
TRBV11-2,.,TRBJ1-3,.,TGTGCCAGCAGCTTAGAAAGCAGGGGAAACACCATATATTTT,CASSLESRGNTIYF
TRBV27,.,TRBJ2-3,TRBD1,TGTGCCAGCAGTTTATCGATAGGGGACAGTGAAACAGATACGCAGTATTTT,CASSLSIGDSETDTQYF
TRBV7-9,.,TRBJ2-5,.,TGTGCCAGCAGCTTAGCGGGAGAGGTAGTAGAGACCCAGTACTTC,CASSLAGEVVETQYF
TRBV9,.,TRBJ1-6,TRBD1,TGTGCCAGCAACAGGGGTAATTCACCCCTCCACTTT,CASNRGNSPLHF
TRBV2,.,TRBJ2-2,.,TGTGCCAGCAGTGTCCTAGCCCCGAACACCGGGGAGCTGTTTTTT,CASSVLAPNTGELFF
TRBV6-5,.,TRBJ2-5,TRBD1,TGTGCCAGCAGTAGCGGACAGGGACAAGAGACCCAGTACTTC,CASSSGQGQETQYF
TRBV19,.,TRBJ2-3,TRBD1,TGTGCCAGTACCCCACGGGACAGTCTCACAGATACGCAGTATTTT,CASTPRDSLTDTQYF
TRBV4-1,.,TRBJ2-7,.,TGCGCCAGCAGCCAAGATCTAGGCAGGGTCGACAAGCAGTACTTC,CASSQDLGRVDKQYF
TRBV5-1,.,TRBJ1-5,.,TGCGCCAGCAGCTTGGGGGGGGAGGGGCCCCAGCATTTT,CASSLGGEGPQHF
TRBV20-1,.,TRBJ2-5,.,TGCAGTGCTAAGAGGGAGACCCAGTACTTC,CSAKRETQYF
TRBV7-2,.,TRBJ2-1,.,TGTGCCAGCAGACCAGGGGGGACTAGTACGAATGAGCAGTTCTTC,CASRPGGTSTNEQFF
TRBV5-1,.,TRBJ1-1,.,TGCGCCAGCAGCGTTGTCTCATCGGGAACCACTGAAGCTTTCTTT,CASSVVSSGTTEAFF
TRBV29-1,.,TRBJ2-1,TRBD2,TGCAGCGCTAGACGGCGGGAGATGGGTGAGCAGTTCTTC,CSARRREMGEQFF
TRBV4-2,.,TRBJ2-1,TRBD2,TGTGCCAGCAGCCAAGATGGACCTAGCGGGATCTACAATGAGCAGTTCTTC,CASSQDGPSGIYNEQFF
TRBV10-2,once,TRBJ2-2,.,TGCGCCAGCAGTACGAGGCAGGAGGTCGGCGGGGAGCTGTTTTTT,CASSTRQEVGGELFF
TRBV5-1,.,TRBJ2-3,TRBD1,TGCGCCAGCAGCTGGGGACAGGGGTTTTCGGTTCGCACAGATACGCAGTATTTT,CASSWGQGFSVRTDTQYF
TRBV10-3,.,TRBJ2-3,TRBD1,TGTGCCATCATGGTCGGACAGGGGGGCGATACGCAGTATTTT,CAIMVGQGGDTQYF
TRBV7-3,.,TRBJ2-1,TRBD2,TGTGCCAGCAGCTTAGCTAGCGGATACAATGAGCAGTTCTTC,CASSLASGYNEQFF
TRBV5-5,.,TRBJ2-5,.,TGTGCCAGCAGCCTGGTCAGGGCAGGGGAGACCCAGTACTTC,CASSLVRAGETQYF
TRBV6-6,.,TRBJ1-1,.,TGTGCCAGCAGAACCTCTACAGGGTTTGTGACTGAAGCTTTCTTT,CASRTSTGFVTEAFF
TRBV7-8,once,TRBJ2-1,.,TGTGCCAGCAGCTTAAGGGCAGGGGGGTACAATGAGCAGTTCTTC,CASSLRAGGYNEQFF
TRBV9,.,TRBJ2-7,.,TGTGCCAGCAGCGTAAGCCTAATAAGCTACGAGCAGTACTTC,CASSVSLISYEQYF
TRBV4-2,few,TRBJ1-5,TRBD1,TGTGCCAGCAGCCTGACCCCACTGGGACAGACCAATCAGCCCCAGCATTTT,CASSLTPLGQTNQPQHF
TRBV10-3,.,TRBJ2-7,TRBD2,TGTGCCATCAGTGTTCGGTCGCGGGAGTTTCGTCTCGAGCAGTACTTC,CAISVRSREFRLEQYF
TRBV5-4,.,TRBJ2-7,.,TGTGCCAGCAGCCGAGGGGAGGTTAAGTACTTC,CASSRGEVKYF